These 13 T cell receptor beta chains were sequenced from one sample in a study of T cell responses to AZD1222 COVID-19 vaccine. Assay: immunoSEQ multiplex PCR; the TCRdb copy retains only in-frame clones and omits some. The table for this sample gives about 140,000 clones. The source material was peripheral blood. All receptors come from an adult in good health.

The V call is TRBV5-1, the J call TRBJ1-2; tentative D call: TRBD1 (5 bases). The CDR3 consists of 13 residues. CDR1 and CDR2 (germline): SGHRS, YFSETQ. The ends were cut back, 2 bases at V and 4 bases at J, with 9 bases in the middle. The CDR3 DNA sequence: TGCGCCAGCAGCTTAAGCGGGACCTATGGCTACACCTTC. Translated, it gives CASSLSGTYGYTF.

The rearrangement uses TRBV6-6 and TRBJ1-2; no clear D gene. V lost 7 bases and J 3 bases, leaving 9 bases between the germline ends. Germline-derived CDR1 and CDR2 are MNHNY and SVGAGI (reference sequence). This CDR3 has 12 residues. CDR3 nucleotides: TGTGCCAGCAACCCTACTTACTATGGCTACACCTTC. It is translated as CASNPTYYGYTF.

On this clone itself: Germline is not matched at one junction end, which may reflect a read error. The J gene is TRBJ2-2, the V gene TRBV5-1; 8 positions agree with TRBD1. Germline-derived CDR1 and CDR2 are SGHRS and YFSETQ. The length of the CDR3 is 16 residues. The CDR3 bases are TGCGCCAGCAGCCGCTGGACAGGGCTAAACACCGGGAAGCTGTTTTTT. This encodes CASSRWTGLNTGKLFF.

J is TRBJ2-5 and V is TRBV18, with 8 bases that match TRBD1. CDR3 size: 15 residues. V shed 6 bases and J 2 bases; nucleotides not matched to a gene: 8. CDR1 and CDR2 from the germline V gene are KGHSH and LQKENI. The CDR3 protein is CASSGPGQAQETQYF. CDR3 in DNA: TGTGCCAGCTCTGGACCGGGACAGGCACAAGAGACCCAGTACTTC.

CDR3 sequence (DNA): TGCGCCAGCAGCTTGGCGGGGGCGGGGGGCGCAGATACGCAGTATTTT. Amino acid sequence: CASSLAGAGGADTQYF. V is TRBV5-1 and J is TRBJ2-3, with 8 nucleotides matching TRBD2. Trimming at V came to 0 bases and at J to 4 bases, leaving 7 bases not matched to a gene. Germline V gene sequence: CDR1 SGHRS, CDR2 YFSETQ. The CDR3 consists of 16 residues. The variable domain in full, completed from reference TRBV5-1 and TRBJ2-3, reads KAGVTQTPRYLIKTRGQQVTLSCSPISGHRSVSWYQQTPGQGLQFLFEYFSETQRNKGNFPGRFSGRQFSNSRSEMNVSTLELGDSALYLCASSLAGAGGADTQYFGPGTRLTVL.

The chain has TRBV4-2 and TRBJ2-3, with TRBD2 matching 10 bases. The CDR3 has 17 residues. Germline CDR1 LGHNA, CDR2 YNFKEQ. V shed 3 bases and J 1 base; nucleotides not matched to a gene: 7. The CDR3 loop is CASSQLGTSDGTDTQYF. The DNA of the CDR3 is TGTGCCAGCAGCCAGCTTGGGACTAGCGACGGCACAGATACGCAGTATTTT.

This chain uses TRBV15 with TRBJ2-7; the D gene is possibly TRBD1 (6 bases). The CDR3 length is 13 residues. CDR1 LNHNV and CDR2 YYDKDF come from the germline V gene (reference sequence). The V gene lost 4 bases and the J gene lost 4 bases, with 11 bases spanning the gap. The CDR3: CATSTQGPYEQYF. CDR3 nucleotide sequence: TGTGCCACCAGCACACAGGGTCCGTACGAGCAGTACTTC.

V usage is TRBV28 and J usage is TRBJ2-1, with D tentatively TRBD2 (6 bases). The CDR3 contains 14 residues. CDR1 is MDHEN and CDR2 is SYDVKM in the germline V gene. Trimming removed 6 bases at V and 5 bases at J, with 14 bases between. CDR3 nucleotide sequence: TGTGCCAGCAGCTCGGGGACTCGCAACAATGAGCAGTTCTTC. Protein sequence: CASSSGTRNNEQFF.

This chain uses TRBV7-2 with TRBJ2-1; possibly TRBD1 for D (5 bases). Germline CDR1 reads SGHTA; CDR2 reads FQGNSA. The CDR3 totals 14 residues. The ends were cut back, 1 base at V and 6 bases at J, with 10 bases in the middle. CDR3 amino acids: CASSLGGTSNEQFF. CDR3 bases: TGTGCCAGCAGCTTAGGGGGCACCTCCAATGAGCAGTTCTTC.

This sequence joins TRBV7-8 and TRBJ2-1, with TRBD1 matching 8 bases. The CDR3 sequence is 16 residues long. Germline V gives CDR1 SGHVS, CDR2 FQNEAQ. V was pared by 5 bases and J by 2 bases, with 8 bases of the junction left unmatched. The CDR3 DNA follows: TGTGCCAGCAGCCCCAGGACAGGGCAAGCCTACAATGAGCAGTTCTTC. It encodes CASSPRTGQAYNEQFF.

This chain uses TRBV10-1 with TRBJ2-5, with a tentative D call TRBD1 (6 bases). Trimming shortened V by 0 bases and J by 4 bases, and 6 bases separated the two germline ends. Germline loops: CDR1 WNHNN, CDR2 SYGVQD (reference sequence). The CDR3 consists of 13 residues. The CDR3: CASSESGGETQYF. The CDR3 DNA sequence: TGCGCCAGCAGTGAGTCAGGGGGAGAGACCCAGTACTTC.

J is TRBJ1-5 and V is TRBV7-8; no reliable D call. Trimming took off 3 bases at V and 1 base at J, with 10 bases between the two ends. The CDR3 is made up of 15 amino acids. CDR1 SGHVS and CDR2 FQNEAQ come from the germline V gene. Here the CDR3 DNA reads TGTGCCAGCAGCTTTGAAGTGCTGAGCAATCAGCCCCAGCATTTT. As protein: CASSFEVLSNQPQHF. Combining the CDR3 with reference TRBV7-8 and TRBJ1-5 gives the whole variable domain GAGVSQSPRYKVAKRGQDVALRCDPISGHVSLFWYQQALGQGPEFLTYFQNEAQLDKSGLPSDRFFAERPEGSVSTLKIQRTQQEDSAVYLCASSFEVLSNQPQHFGDGTRLSIL.

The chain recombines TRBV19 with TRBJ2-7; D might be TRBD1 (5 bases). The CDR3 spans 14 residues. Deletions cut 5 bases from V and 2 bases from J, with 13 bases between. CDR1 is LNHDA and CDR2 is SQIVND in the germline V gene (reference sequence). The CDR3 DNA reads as TGTGCCAGTAGTCGACAGATGAATACCTACGAGCAGTACTTC. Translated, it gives CASSRQMNTYEQYF.